This T cell receptor beta chain stems from a study of T cells in Graves' hyperthyroidism and ophthalmopathy (dated 2019 in TCRdb). About the study as a whole: Peripheral blood samples were taken at initial diagnosis, before any treatment was given. To identify TCR V-J signatures that set the groups apart, the researchers used a discovery cohort of about a hundred patients, made up of 40 to 45 with Graves' ophthalmopathy and some 55 with stable Graves' hyperthyroidism. Whether ophthalmopathy could be predicted prospectively was tested in an independent validation cohort made up of some 20 hyperthyroidism patients plus 17 patients who later progressed to ophthalmopathy. The 75 to 100 discovery patients were divided at random into training and test sets in a 7:3 ratio. The study also compared thyroid tissue and blood T-cell repertoires from roughly six Graves' hyperthyroidism patients. After sampling, hyperthyroidism patients received methimazole starting at 30 mg daily, and ophthalmopathy patients received high-dose intravenous methylprednisolone. The paper describes TCR Vbeta CDR3 sequencing of 135 peripheral blood samples, made up of 43 ophthalmopathy patients, some 80 hyperthyroidism patients and 17 progressor patients. The investigation overall reported the following: Ophthalmopathy was separated from stable hyperthyroidism by a 13 V-J signature model, with approximately 89% sensitivity and about 84% specificity obtained in cross-validation and 80%/75% obtained in testing. Sample size was not statistically predetermined, and investigators were not blinded to group allocation. Most expanded thyroid clonotypes (frequency above 0.001) were also detected in blood, suggesting blood repertoires may reflect thyroid immune responses. During validation, the model predicted progression to ophthalmopathy a median of around 7 months ahead of onset, with almost 71% sensitivity and 72.22% specificity.

The TCR beta CDR3 regions were amplified from the RNA transcripts. The TCR CDR3 was subjected to a first round of RT-PCR using the HTBI primer set and the Qiagen OneStep RT-PCR kit. Libraries were constructed in a second round of multiplex PCR, after which size selection and purification were performed. Libraries were sequenced paired-end with 100 bp reads on an Illumina HiSeq2000. The study's own analysis went as follows. SOAPnuke was used to process the raw data, throwing out any read that contained adapters or uncalled bases, had a mean Phred below 15, or lacked an exact constant-primer or identifier match. High-quality paired reads were merged with COPE v1.2.5, and unique nucleotide sequences were defined as clonotypes. MiTCR v1.1 was used to align clonotypes to the IMGT TRBV, TRBD and TRBJ reference segments. Only V-J combinations with frequency above 0.0001, covering approximately 99% of repertoires, were analysed. A TCS score was defined as the ratio between F50 (clonal expansion) and ExV (chaos), using BLOSUM62-based TCRdist between CDR3 peptides within each V-J. Welch's t-statistics and random forest reduced 500 to 550 V-J features to roughly 13, which were used in a naive Bayes classifier (R e1071). TCRdb's own reprocessing of the public reads used fastp at Q25 and MiXCR and kept productive beta chains. Records with the same CDR3 protein are collapsed into one entry carrying the most frequent genes and DNA. The V and J calls were determined by TCRdb, not by the authors. The sample table shows over 250,000 distinct CDR3 sequences, and roughly 22% are seen once. The top ten clones comprise approximately 60% of the sample.

The CDR3 runs 15 amino acids, cysteine and phenylalanine included. Just CDR3 DNA is preserved here, 45 bases in frame from base 1. The germline V gene encodes CDR1 LGHDT and CDR2 YNNKEL (reference sequence). V and J are truncated by 4 bases and 2 bases respectively, leaving an intervening sequence of 14 bases. This clonotype was observed at least ten times. The clone's antigen remains unknown. Per-nucleotide qualities are absent, and no much larger clonotype sits a single base away. Moderately to severely active disease, a Clinical Activity Score of at least 3, a NOSPECS grade of at least 4, and a duration under 3 months were present in ophthalmopathy patients. The study excluded patients with uncontrolled infections, other autoimmune diseases, pregnancy or lactation. Diagnoses were established on the basis of clinical symptoms, serum thyroxine and TRAb, thyroid ultrasound, and orbital computed tomography. Ficoll-Paque density gradient centrifugation was used to isolate PBMCs from about 9 ml of fresh peripheral blood. Trizol reagent was used to extract total RNA, and RNA quality was then checked on an Agilent 2100 Bioanalyzer.

The sequence derives from a man aged 30 to 39 with Graves' ophthalmopathy. Source material: blood. This receptor chain uses TRBV3-1 and TRBJ2-5; a tentative D call is TRBD2 (5 bases match). The DNA sequence is given as TGTGCCAGCAGCCCTCACACCCGGGGACAAGAGACCCAGTACTTC. This sequence encodes CASSPHTRGQETQYF.